The 26 T cell receptor beta chains below were found in one sample sequenced in a study of human T cells and chemical hapten exposure. Before extraction, the whole blood was not fractionated, and total RNA was taken from it. In TCRdb, the 5' RACE reads were re-called with MiXCR into one record per CDR3 protein. Here the sample spans 65,000 to 90,000 distinct CDR3 sequences, more than 15% being singletons. The receptors were sampled from a female donor in good health.

The J gene is TRBJ1-1, the V gene TRBV7-2; D unclear. Germline lookup yields CDR1 SGHTA and CDR2 FQGNSA. V gave up 0 bases and J gave up 2 bases, with 7 bases separating them. The CDR3 loop spans 14 amino acids. CDR3 bases: TGTGCCAGCAGCTTAGCACAGATAAACACTGAAGCTTTCTTT. This gives the protein CASSLAQINTEAFF.

V usage is TRBV24-1 and J usage is TRBJ1-1; D call uncertain. Trimming removed 3 bases from V and 0 bases from J, with 4 bases in between. The CDR3 has 13 residues. Germline V lookup: CDR1 KGHDR, CDR2 SFDVKD. The CDR3 DNA is TGTGCCACCAGTGATCCTCTGAACACTGAAGCTTTCTTT. It encodes CATSDPLNTEAFF.

By frequency in the sample, this clonotype is medium-sized (0.01 to 0.1%). The genes are TRBV27 and TRBJ2-3; 10 bases are shared with TRBD2. CDR3 size: 16 residues. Germline V gene data show CDR1 as MNHEY and CDR2 as SMNVEV (reference sequence). After removal of 5 bases from V and 5 bases from J, the junction contained 10 bases not matched to a gene. In DNA form, the CDR3 reads TGTGCCAGCAGTCCACAGGAAGCGGGAGGGGTAGATACGCAGTATTTT. Translating it yields CASSPQEAGGVDTQYF.

The rearrangement uses TRBV25-1 and TRBJ1-6; a possible D gene is TRBD1 (5 bases). The CDR3 spans 13 residues. Trimming cost V 3 bases and J 8 bases, with 8 bases left between them. The V gene's germline CDR1 is MGHDK and CDR2 SYGVNS. Here the CDR3 reads CASSDRAHSPLHF. CDR3 nucleotides: TGTGCCAGCAGTGACAGGGCACATTCACCCCTCCACTTT. The complete variable domain, with remaining parts taken from reference TRBV25-1 and TRBJ1-6, reads EADIYQTPRYLVIGTGKKITLECSQTMGHDKMYWYQQDPGMELHLIHYSYGVNSTEKGDLSSESTVSRIRTEHFPLTLESARPSHTSQYLCASSDRAHSPLHFGNGTRLTVT.

This clonotype was seen repeatedly, ten times or more. V and J are TRBV27 and TRBJ1-2; D is possibly TRBD1 (5 bases). The CDR3 spans 13 residues. The ends were cut back, 6 bases at V and 2 bases at J, with 10 bases in the middle. Germline CDR1 reads MNHEY; CDR2 reads SMNVEV (reference sequence). The CDR3 here is CASRMTANYGYTF. The CDR3 DNA follows: TGTGCCAGCAGAATGACAGCGAACTATGGCTACACCTTC.

The rearrangement uses TRBV2 and TRBJ2-7; TRBD2 might be the D (6 bases). Trimming removed 1 base from V and 5 bases from J, with 15 bases in between. The CDR3 is 15 amino acids. Germline V lookup: CDR1 SNHLY, CDR2 FYNNEI. The CDR3 sequence is CASSEDAGRVNEQYF. The CDR3 DNA follows: TGTGCCAGCAGTGAAGACGCGGGGCGGGTAAACGAGCAGTACTTC. The entire variable domain, with the rest obtained from reference TRBV2 and TRBJ2-7, is as follows: EPEVTQTPSHQVTQMGQEVILRCVPISNHLYFYWYRQILGQKVEFLVSFYNNEISEKSEIFDDQFSVERPDGSNFTLKIRSTKLEDSAMYFCASSEDAGRVNEQYFGPGTRLTVT.

This clonotype has only a few counts. The chain links TRBV6-6 to TRBJ2-1; D is undetermined. V lost 2 bases, J lost 7 bases, and 9 bases lay in between. Germline CDR1 and CDR2: MNHNY and SVGAGI (reference sequence). The CDR3 has 13 residues. This CDR3 reads CASSYGPTNEQFF. CDR3 in DNA: TGTGCCAGCAGTTACGGACCTACGAATGAGCAGTTCTTC.

This clonotype was seen at least ten times. One end of the junction is discordant with germline, which a read error may explain. V usage is TRBV27 and J usage is TRBJ2-7, with D hard to call. The CDR3 loop spans 22 amino acids. Germline values: CDR1 MNHEY, CDR2 SMNVEV (reference sequence). The CDR3 loop is CTSITVIHQHLEADVRTREQYF. In nucleotides, the CDR3 is TGCACCAGCATCACAGTGATCCACCAACACCTCGAGGCGGACGTCAGGACCCGCGAGCAGTACTTC.

V gene TRBV10-3 combines with J gene TRBJ2-1; 7 bases agree with TRBD2. V lost 8 bases and J lost 8; bases outside the gene matches: 15. The germline gives CDR1 ENHRY, CDR2 SYGVKD. The length of the CDR3 is 15 residues. CDR3 sequence reads: CAIGVRGGEGDEQFF. CDR3 nucleotides: TGTGCCATCGGTGTCCGGGGCGGGGAGGGTGATGAGCAGTTCTTC.

The chain couples TRBV29-1 to TRBJ2-5; D gene uncertain. The germline V gene encodes CDR1 SQVTM and CDR2 ANQGSEA. The CDR3 runs to 10 residues. The V end lost 4 bases, the J end lost 4 bases, and 4 bases lay between the germline ends. The CDR3 loop is CSVVRETQYF. CDR3 nucleotides: TGCAGCGTTGTTCGAGAGACCCAGTACTTC.

This clonotype was detected a few times. Because it lacks the conserved phenylalanine or tryptophan at the end, this CDR3 is likely a read error. CDR3 region: CATSDPPPWSYNEQFS. CDR3 bases: TGTGCCACCAGTGACCCTCCGCCGTGGTCCTACAATGAGCAGTTCTCC. The chain has TRBV24-1 and TRBJ2-1; D not resolved. Germline V CDR1 and CDR2: KGHDR, SFDVKD. With 4 bases removed from V and 1 base from J, the gap between germline ends came to 13 bases. The CDR3 totals 16 residues.

This clonotype has a handful of counts. J is TRBJ1-4 and V is TRBV2; a possible D gene is TRBD1 (6 bases). This CDR3 is built from 14 residues. Germline CDR1 is SNHLY and CDR2 is FYNNEI. V was shortened by 6 bases and J by 8 bases, with 16 bases between the two germline ends. CDR3 protein: CASSPGGVGEKLFF. CDR3 nucleotide sequence: TGTGCCAGCAGCCCGGGGGGCGTAGGAGAAAAACTGTTTTTT. Filled out from reference TRBV2 and TRBJ1-4, the complete variable domain reads EPEVTQTPSHQVTQMGQEVILRCVPISNHLYFYWYRQILGQKVEFLVSFYNNEISEKSEIFDDQFSVERPDGSNFTLKIRSTKLEDSAMYFCASSPGGVGEKLFFGSGTQLSVL.

This sequence joins TRBV10-3 and TRBJ1-1, with 9 positions matching TRBD1. In germline, CDR1 is ENHRY, CDR2 SYGVKD. CDR3 size: 12 residues. The V and J ends lost 11 bases and 3 bases, in that order; junction bases with no gene match: 4. The CDR3 nucleotides read TGTGCCGCGGGGGACAGGGACACTGAAGCTTTCTTT. Amino acid sequence: CAAGDRDTEAFF.

This clonotype was recorded many times. This sequence joins TRBV20-1 and TRBJ1-1; unclear D gene. This CDR3 spans 12 amino acids. Germline CDR1 reads DFQATT; CDR2 reads SNEGSKA (reference sequence). Trimming pared 2 bases from V and 1 base from J, leaving 5 bases between. This chain's CDR3 is CSARRQNTEAFF. The CDR3 DNA reads TGCAGTGCTAGACGGCAGAACACTGAAGCTTTCTTT.

Worth noting for this clonotype: A junction boundary mismatches the germline segment, possibly from a read error. This chain joins TRBV3-1 and TRBJ1-6; TRBD1 is a possible D gene (6 bases). Germline-derived CDR1 and CDR2 are LGHDT and YNNKEL (reference sequence). The CDR3 is 15 residues long. In nucleotides, the CDR3 is TGTGCCGGCAGCCAAGCCAGGGGTTATAATTCACCCCTCCACTTT. Encoded protein: CAGSQARGYNSPLHF.

This clonotype was detected only a few times. This rearrangement joins TRBV3-1 to TRBJ2-3; 7 positions agree with TRBD2. CDR1 and CDR2 (germline): LGHDT, YNNKEL (reference sequence). The CDR3 has 15 amino acids. Trimming at V came to 4 bases and at J to 2 bases, leaving 6 bases not matched to a gene. The CDR3 DNA follows: TGTGCCAGCAGCCCTGGACTAGGCGACACAGATACGCAGTATTTT. Encoded protein: CASSPGLGDTDTQYF.

There are a few counts of this clonotype. The chain joins TRBV6-6 to TRBJ2-3, with 7 nucleotides matching TRBD2. Germline V CDR1 and CDR2: MNHNY, SVGAGI (reference sequence). There are 16 residues in the CDR3. J was trimmed by 6 bases and V by 3 bases; bases with no gene match: 12. The CDR3 region has the DNA TGTGCCAGCAGTTATCGGAGCGGGGAGGGCCCGGATACGCAGTATTTT. This encodes CASSYRSGEGPDTQYF.

This clonotype was seen many times. The chain has TRBV18 and TRBJ2-2, with TRBD1 matching 7 bases. Losses at the gene ends were 3 bases for V and 3 bases for J; bases not matched to a gene: 7. Germline CDR1 and CDR2: KGHSH and LQKENI. This CDR3 is built from 16 residues. CDR3 amino acids: CASSPPGGRDTGELFF. The CDR3 DNA reads TGTGCCAGCTCACCGCCAGGGGGTCGAGACACCGGGGAGCTGTTTTTT. The full variable domain, its missing parts supplied by reference TRBV18 and TRBJ2-2, is NAGVMQNPRHLVRRRGQEARLRCSPMKGHSHVYWYRQLPEEGLKFMVYLQKENIIDESGMPKERFSAEFPKEGPSILRIQQVVRGDSAAYFCASSPPGGRDTGELFFGEGSRLTVL.

The J gene is TRBJ2-3, the V gene TRBV4-3, with 11 bases lining up with TRBD2. V shed 4 bases, J shed 0 bases, and the junction held 12 bases outside the gene matches. The V gene's germline CDR1 is LGHNA and CDR2 YSLEER. There are 19 residues in the CDR3. CDR3 sequence (DNA): TGCGCCAGCAGCCCCACCCAAACCGGGACTAGCGGTAGCACAGATACGCAGTATTTT. Its protein is CASSPTQTGTSGSTDTQYF.

This rearrangement joins TRBV20-1 to TRBJ2-1; TRBD2 aligns across 7 bases. The CDR3 loop spans 13 amino acids. Trimming cost V 5 bases and J 4 bases; bases outside gene matches: 5. CDR1 is DFQATT, CDR2 SNEGSKA, per germline (reference sequence). CDR3 region: CSAERGSYNEQFF. Written as DNA, the CDR3 is TGCAGTGCTGAGCGGGGCTCTTACAATGAGCAGTTCTTC.

In its sample, this clonotype was seen a few times. This rearrangement joins TRBV5-1 to TRBJ2-7; maybe TRBD2 (6 bases). The V and J ends lost 4 bases and 0 bases respectively, with 11 bases between them. From germline, CDR1 is SGHRS and CDR2 YFSETQ. The CDR3 runs to 14 residues. CDR3: CASSLGGVSYEQYF. The DNA of the CDR3 is TGCGCCAGCAGCCTTGGAGGGGTCTCCTACGAGCAGTACTTC.

The chain combines TRBV28 with TRBJ2-2, with a tentative D call TRBD1 (6 bases). The CDR3 runs to 15 residues. Trimming took 6 bases from V and 2 from J, leaving 13 bases between them. Germline CDR1 reads MDHEN; CDR2 reads SYDVKM. Here the CDR3 reads CASRHGQINTGELFF. CDR3 in DNA: TGTGCCAGCAGGCACGGACAGATTAACACCGGGGAGCTGTTTTTT.

This clonotype was seen more than once but under ten times. The V call is TRBV28, the J call TRBJ1-4; D gene unclear. With 3 bases removed from V and 9 bases from J, the gap between germline ends came to 11 bases. This CDR3 has 13 residues. Germline V lookup: CDR1 MDHEN, CDR2 SYDVKM. The CDR3 DNA sequence: TGTGCCAGCAGTTTGGGAAGATGGCAAAAACTGTTTTTT. Residues: CASSLGRWQKLFF.

This sequence joins TRBV7-2 and TRBJ2-4; the match to TRBD1 covers 9 bases. The trim removed 3 bases at V and 0 bases at J, leaving 3 bases unmatched. The CDR3 consists of 16 residues. Germline V gene lookup returns CDR1 SGHTA and CDR2 FQGNSA. The CDR3 loop is CASSFGTGRAKNIQYF. CDR3 DNA: TGTGCCAGCAGCTTCGGGACAGGGAGAGCCAAAAACATTCAGTACTTC.

This clonotype came up a few times. This chain links TRBV3-1 with TRBJ2-2, with D hard to call. V lost 1 base to trimming and J lost 0 bases, with 9 bases between them. This CDR3 has 16 amino acids. Germline-derived CDR1 and CDR2 are LGHDT and YNNKEL (reference sequence). This CDR3 reads CASSQVWSTNTGELFF. CDR3 in DNA: TGTGCCAGCAGCCAAGTCTGGTCAACGAACACCGGGGAGCTGTTTTTT.

This clonotype turned up a few times. This chain links TRBV5-1 with TRBJ2-5, with TRBD2 matching over 9 bases. V trimming: 2 bases; J trimming: 1 base; junction bases outside the gene matches: 6. There are 16 residues in the CDR3. The germline V gene encodes CDR1 SGHRS and CDR2 YFSETQ. This chain's CDR3 is CASSLPSGTIQETQYF. The CDR3 DNA is TGCGCCAGCAGCTTACCTAGCGGGACAATCCAAGAGACCCAGTACTTC.